This entry features one T cell receptor (beta chain) sequence. What it binds is not known. Full-length variable regions came from constant-region reverse primers plus semi-nested Nested Universal Primer A PCR. TCRdb independently ran MiXCR on the 5' RACE reads; one entry per CDR3 protein. This sample has approximately 60,000 distinct CDR3 sequences, with 20% to 25% found just once. Study-wide results and caveats: Tumor-infiltrating Treg TCR alpha and beta sequences overlapped most with tumor naive CD4+ T cells, then blood naive.

Memory CD4+ T cells were sorted as CD4+CD45RO+CD25- cells. Sequencing was done on a sample of memory CD4+ T cells sorted from a lymph node. Subset reported: memory CD4+ T cells, CD4+CD45RO+CD25-. This sequence was found in a female donor with breast cancer.

CDR3 nucleotides: TGCGCCAGCAGCGTCAACAGGAATTACGAGCAGTACTTC. Translated: CASSVNRNYEQYF. This sequence joins TRBV4-3 and TRBJ2-7; the D gene is possibly TRBD1 (5 bases). V was cut by 5 bases and J by 4 bases, with 12 bases left in between. Per the germline V gene, CDR1 is LGHNA and CDR2 is YSLEER. This CDR3 comprises 13 residues.